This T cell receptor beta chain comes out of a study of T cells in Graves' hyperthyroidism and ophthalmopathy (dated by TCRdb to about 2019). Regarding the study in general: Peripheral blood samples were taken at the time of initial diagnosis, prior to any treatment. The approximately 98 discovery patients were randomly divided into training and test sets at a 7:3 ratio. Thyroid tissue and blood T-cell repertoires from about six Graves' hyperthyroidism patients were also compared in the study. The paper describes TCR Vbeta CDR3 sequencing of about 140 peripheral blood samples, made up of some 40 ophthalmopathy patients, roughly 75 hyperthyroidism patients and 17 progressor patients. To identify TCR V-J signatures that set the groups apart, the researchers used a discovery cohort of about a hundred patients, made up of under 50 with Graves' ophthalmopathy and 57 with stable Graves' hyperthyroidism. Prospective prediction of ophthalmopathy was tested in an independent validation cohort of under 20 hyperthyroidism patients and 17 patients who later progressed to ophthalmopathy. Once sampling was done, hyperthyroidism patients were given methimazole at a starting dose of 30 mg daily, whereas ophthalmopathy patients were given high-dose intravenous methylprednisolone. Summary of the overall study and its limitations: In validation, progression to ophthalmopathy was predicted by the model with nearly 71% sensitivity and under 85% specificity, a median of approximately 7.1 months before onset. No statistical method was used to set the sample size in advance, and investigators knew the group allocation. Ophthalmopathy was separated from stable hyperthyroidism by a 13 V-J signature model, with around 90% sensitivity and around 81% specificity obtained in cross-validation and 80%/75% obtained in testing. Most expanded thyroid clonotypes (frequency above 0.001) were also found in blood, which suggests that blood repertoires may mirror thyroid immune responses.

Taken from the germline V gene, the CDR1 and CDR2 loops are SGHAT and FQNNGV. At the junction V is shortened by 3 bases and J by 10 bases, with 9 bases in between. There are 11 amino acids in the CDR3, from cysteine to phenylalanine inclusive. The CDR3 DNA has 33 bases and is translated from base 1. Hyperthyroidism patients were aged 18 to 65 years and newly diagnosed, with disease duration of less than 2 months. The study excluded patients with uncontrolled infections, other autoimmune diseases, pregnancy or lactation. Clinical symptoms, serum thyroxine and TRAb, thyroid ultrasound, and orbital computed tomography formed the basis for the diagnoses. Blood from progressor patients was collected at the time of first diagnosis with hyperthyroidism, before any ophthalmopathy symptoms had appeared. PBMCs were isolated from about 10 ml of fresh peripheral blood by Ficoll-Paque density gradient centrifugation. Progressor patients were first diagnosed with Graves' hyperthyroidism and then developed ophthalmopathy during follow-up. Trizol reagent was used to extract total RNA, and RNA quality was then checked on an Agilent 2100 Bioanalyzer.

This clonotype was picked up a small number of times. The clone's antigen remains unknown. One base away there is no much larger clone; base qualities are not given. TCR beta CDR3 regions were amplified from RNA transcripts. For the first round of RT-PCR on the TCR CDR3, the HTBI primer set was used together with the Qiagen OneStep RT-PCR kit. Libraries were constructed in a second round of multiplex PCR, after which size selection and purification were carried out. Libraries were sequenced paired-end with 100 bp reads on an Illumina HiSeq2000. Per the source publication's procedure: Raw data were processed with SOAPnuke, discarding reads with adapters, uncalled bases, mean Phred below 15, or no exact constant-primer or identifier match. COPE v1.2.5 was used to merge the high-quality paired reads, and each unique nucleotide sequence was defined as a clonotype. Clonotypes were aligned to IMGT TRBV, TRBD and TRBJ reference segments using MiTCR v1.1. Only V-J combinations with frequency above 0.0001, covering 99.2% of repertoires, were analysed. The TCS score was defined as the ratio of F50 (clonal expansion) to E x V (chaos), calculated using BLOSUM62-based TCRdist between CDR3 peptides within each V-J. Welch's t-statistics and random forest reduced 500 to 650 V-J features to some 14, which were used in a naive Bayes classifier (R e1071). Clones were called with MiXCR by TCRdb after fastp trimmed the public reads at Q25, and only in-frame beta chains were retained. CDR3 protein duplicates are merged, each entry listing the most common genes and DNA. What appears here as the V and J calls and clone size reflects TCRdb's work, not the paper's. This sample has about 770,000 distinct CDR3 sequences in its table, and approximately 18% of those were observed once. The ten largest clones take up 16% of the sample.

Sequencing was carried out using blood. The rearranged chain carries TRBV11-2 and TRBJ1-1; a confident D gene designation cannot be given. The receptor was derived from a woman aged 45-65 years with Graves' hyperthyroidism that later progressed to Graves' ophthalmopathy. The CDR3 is CASSFGWVAFF. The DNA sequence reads TGTGCCAGCAGCTTTGGATGGGTAGCTTTCTTT.